Following are 18 T cell receptor beta chains from one sample sequenced in a study of OX40 agonist ivuxolimab in advanced cancers. The protocol used for the library was the immunoSEQ multiplex PCR assay. Held by TCRdb, this immuneACCESS table contains in-frame sequences only and omits some clones. Under half of the omission traces to an unresolved V gene where checked; the cause of the rest is unknown. This sample lists over 70,000 clones; over 80% were detected once. About 7.7% of the sample belongs to the ten largest clones. Sequenced here: CD4+ or CD8+ T cells sorted from blood, sampled in a trial of the OX40 agonist ivuxolimab. The receptors derive from an adult with an advanced solid tumor such as melanoma, head and neck, liver or kidney cancer.

Turning to this clone: The junction departs from the called germline gene at one end, perhaps through a read error. The chain recombines TRBV5-1 with TRBJ2-1; 9 bases are shared with TRBD2. The CDR3 has 15 amino acids. CDR1 is SGHRS, CDR2 YFSETQ, per germline. The CDR3 nucleotides are TGCGCCAGCAGCTTGGCGGGGACTAGCTACTATGAGCAGTTCTTC. It codes for CASSLAGTSYYEQFF.

The chain joins TRBV28 to TRBJ2-2; 7 positions match TRBD2. Germline V lookup: CDR1 MDHEN, CDR2 SYDVKM. Trimming took 2 bases from V and 7 from J; bases not matched to a gene: 4. There are 14 residues in the CDR3. The CDR3 nucleotides are TGTGCCAGCAGTTTACGGGGGAGGGACGGGGAGCTGTTTTTT. Translated: CASSLRGRDGELFF.

The V and J genes are TRBV11-2 and TRBJ2-2; TRBD1 might be the D (5 bases). The CDR3 contains 18 residues. CDR1 SGHAT and CDR2 FQNNGV come from the germline V gene. Between the trimmed V and J ends, which lost 1 base and 3 bases, there was a span of 18 bases. CDR3 in amino acids: CASSLGGRAMTHTGELFF. The CDR3 DNA follows: TGTGCCAGCAGCTTAGGAGGCAGGGCGATGACCCACACCGGGGAGCTGTTTTTT. The full variable domain, rest sourced from reference TRBV11-2 and TRBJ2-2, is EAGVAQSPRYKIIEKRQSVAFWCNPISGHATLYWYQQILGQGPKLLIQFQNNGVVDDSQLPKDRFSAERLKGVDSTLKIQPAKLEDSAVYLCASSLGGRAMTHTGELFFGEGSRLTVL.

This clone showed up just a few times. The chain combines TRBV4-1 with TRBJ2-2; D tentatively fits TRBD1 or TRBD2 (5 bases each). The V and J ends lost 0 bases and 7 bases respectively, with 9 bases between them. Germline loops: CDR1 MGHRA, CDR2 YSYEKL. This CDR3 comprises 14 residues. The CDR3 sequence is CASSQEWGIGELFF. CDR3 coding DNA: TGCGCCAGCAGCCAAGAATGGGGGATCGGGGAGCTGTTTTTT.

This chain joins TRBV5-1 and TRBJ2-5; 7 bases line up with TRBD1. CDR3 length: 13 residues. CDR1 SGHRS and CDR2 YFSETQ come from the germline V gene. Trimming at V came to 4 bases and at J to 3 bases, leaving 3 bases not matched to a gene. The CDR3: CASSVDREETQYF. The CDR3 nucleotides read TGCGCCAGCAGCGTCGACAGGGAAGAGACCCAGTACTTC. The variable domain in full, with the rest retrieved from reference TRBV5-1 and TRBJ2-5, is KAGVTQTPRYLIKTRGQQVTLSCSPISGHRSVSWYQQTPGQGLQFLFEYFSETQRNKGNFPGRFSGRQFSNSRSEMNVSTLELGDSALYLCASSVDREETQYFGPGTRLLVL.

CDR3 DNA sequence: TGTGCCAGCAGCTCTAGTAGCGGGAGCTCCTACAATGAGCAGTTCTTC. Amino acid sequence: CASSSSSGSSYNEQFF. This chain uses TRBV9 with TRBJ2-1; TRBD2 matches 9 bases. The germline V gene encodes CDR1 SGDLS and CDR2 YYNGEE. The CDR3 has 16 residues. V lost 4 bases, J lost 0 bases, and 5 bases stayed unmatched.

The chain has TRBV30 and TRBJ1-5; the D gene is possibly TRBD1 (5 bases). The ends were cut back, 1 base at V and 1 base at J, with 5 bases in the middle. This CDR3 comprises 13 residues. Germline CDR1 is GTSNPN and CDR2 is SVGIG (reference sequence). DNA of the CDR3: TGTGCCTGGAGTGAGGGGAGCAATCAGCCCCAGCATTTT. This codes for CAWSEGSNQPQHF. Looking up the rest from reference TRBV30 and TRBJ1-5 gives the full variable domain: SQTIHQWPATLVQPVGSPLSLECTVEGTSNPNLYWYRQAAGRGLQLLFYSVGIGQISSEVPQNLSASRPQDRQFILSSKKLLLSDSGFYLCAWSEGSNQPQHFGDGTRLSIL.

The chain links TRBV7-9 to TRBJ2-7; no clear D. Trimming cost V 3 bases and J 4 bases, with 7 bases left between them. Germline lookup yields CDR1 SEHNR and CDR2 FQNEAQ (reference sequence). There are 12 residues in the CDR3. CDR3 residues: CASSFLAYEQYF. CDR3 bases: TGTGCCAGCAGCTTTTTGGCGTACGAGCAGTACTTC.

Remarks on this clone: At the DNA level, this CDR3 is encoded by other sequences in the same sample as well. The J gene is TRBJ2-1, the V gene TRBV27, with D hard to call. V was clipped by 5 bases and J by 7 bases, with 6 bases between them. The CDR3 sequence is 11 residues long. The germline V gene has CDR1 MNHEY and CDR2 SMNVEV (reference sequence). Here the CDR3 reads CASSLGNEQFF. The CDR3 bases are TGTGCCAGCAGTCTAGGGAATGAGCAGTTCTTC.

This chain uses TRBV5-4 with TRBJ2-3; 11 bases are shared with TRBD2. CDR3 length equals 17 residues. V was clipped by 4 bases and J by 2 bases; unmatched bases: 9. Germline lookup yields CDR1 SGHNT and CDR2 YYREEE (reference sequence). The CDR3 coding sequence is TGTGCCAGCAGCCACGGGACTAGCGGCGGATACACAGATACGCAGTATTTT. Amino acid sequence: CASSHGTSGGYTDTQYF.

This clone was recorded only once. The CDR3 region has the DNA TGTGCCAGTAGTTGGGCTGGCACAGATACGCAGTATTTT. Residues: CASSWAGTDTQYF. The chain joins TRBV19 to TRBJ2-3; D not certain. Germline V lookup: CDR1 LNHDA, CDR2 SQIVND (reference sequence). The V gene lost 5 bases and the J gene lost 1 base, with 7 bases spanning the gap. This CDR3 is built from 13 residues.

This chain joins TRBV2 and TRBJ2-1; TRBD2 matches 7 bases. The CDR3 totals 16 residues. Germline CDR1 is SNHLY and CDR2 is FYNNEI. V dropped 6 bases and J dropped 2; count of bases not matched to a gene: 10. The CDR3 region has the DNA TGTGCCAGCAGAACAACCGGGACTACCACCTACAATGAGCAGTTCTTC. Its protein product is CASRTTGTTTYNEQFF.

This clone occurred once. The chain joins TRBV19 to TRBJ1-2, with 8 bases identical to TRBD1. The CDR3 runs 15 residues. From germline, CDR1 is LNHDA and CDR2 SQIVND (reference sequence). V lost 7 bases to trimming and J lost 4 bases; unmatched junction nucleotides: 11. DNA for the CDR3: TGTGCCAGTACCACCCAGGGGGCCGATGGCTATGGCTACACCTTC. Translation: CASTTQGADGYGYTF.

This sequence joins TRBV6-1 and TRBJ1-2; the match to TRBD1 covers 10 bases. V trimming: 1 base; J trimming: 4 bases; junction bases outside the gene matches: 3. The CDR3 length is 15 residues. Germline lookup yields CDR1 MNHNS and CDR2 SASEGT. The CDR3 sequence: CASSEEGTGVYGYTF. The CDR3 region has the DNA TGTGCCAGCAGTGAAGAGGGGACAGGGGTCTATGGCTACACCTTC.

The rearrangement joins TRBV19 to TRBJ2-7, with 7 bases aligning to TRBD2. The CDR3 sequence is 14 residues long. Germline V gene data show CDR1 as LNHDA and CDR2 as SQIVND (reference sequence). Unmatched junction bases numbered 7, after V lost 3 bases and J lost 5 bases. For the CDR3, the DNA is TGTGCCAGTAGTATGGCGGGAGAGGTCCACGAGCAGTACTTC. It translates to CASSMAGEVHEQYF.

V is TRBV4-1 and J is TRBJ2-1, with 7 bases fitting TRBD2. The CDR3 spans 18 residues. Losses at the gene ends were 1 base for V and 2 bases for J; bases not matched to a gene: 11. The germline V gene encodes CDR1 MGHRA and CDR2 YSYEKL. CDR3 nucleotides: TGCGCCAGCAGCCAAGGGGGCGACGGCGGGAGCGCCTACAATGAGCAGTTCTTC. Translation: CASSQGGDGGSAYNEQFF.

The gene calls are TRBV27 and TRBJ2-2; 10 nucleotides align to TRBD2. Germline CDR1 MNHEY, CDR2 SMNVEV (reference sequence). The V and J ends lost 5 bases and 3 bases, in that order; junction bases with no gene match: 9. This CDR3 spans 17 amino acids. This CDR3 is CASSLGGLASHTGELFF. DNA for the CDR3: TGTGCCAGCAGTCTAGGGGGACTAGCGTCTCACACCGGGGAGCTGTTTTTT.

This rearrangement joins TRBV5-1 to TRBJ1-1, with TRBD1 as a possible D gene (6 bases). Germline V gives CDR1 SGHRS, CDR2 YFSETQ. V lost 4 bases and J 7 bases, leaving 14 bases between the germline ends. The CDR3 totals 13 residues. CDR3: CASSADSWGEAFF. The CDR3, as DNA: TGCGCCAGCAGCGCGGACAGTTGGGGTGAAGCTTTCTTT.